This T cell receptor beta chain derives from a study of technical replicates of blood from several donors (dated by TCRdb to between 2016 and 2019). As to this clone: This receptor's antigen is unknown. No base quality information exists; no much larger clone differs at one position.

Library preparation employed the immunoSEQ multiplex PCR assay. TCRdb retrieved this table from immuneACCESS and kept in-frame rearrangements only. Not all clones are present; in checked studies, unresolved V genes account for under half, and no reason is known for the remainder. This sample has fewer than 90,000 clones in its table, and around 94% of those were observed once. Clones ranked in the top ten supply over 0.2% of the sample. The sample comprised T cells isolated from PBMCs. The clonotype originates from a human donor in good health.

The nucleotides are TGTGCCAGCAGTACAGGGCTGGGAGAGACCCAGTACTTC. Protein translation: CASSTGLGETQYF. Recombination joined TRBV28 with TRBJ2-5; the D gene is perhaps TRBD1, from 6 matching bases. V is pared back by 5 bases and J by 4 bases, with 11 bases lying between the germline termini. The germline V gene specifies MDHEN as CDR1 and SYDVKM as CDR2. Measured from the cysteine to the phenylalanine, the CDR3 is 13 residues long. The sequence is cut down to CDR3 DNA, 39 bases in frame from base 1. This CDR3, with the reference TRBV28 and TRBJ2-5 proteins standing in past its ends, gives the full variable domain DVKVTQSSRYLVKRTGEKVFLECVQDMDHENMFWYRQDPGLGLRLIYFSYDVKMKEKGDIPEGYSVSREKKERFSLILESASTNQTSMYLCASSTGLGETQYFGPGTRLLVL.